This T cell receptor (beta chain) stems from a study of T cell responses to AZD1222 COVID-19 vaccine (dated by TCRdb to about 2021). With regard to the full study: TCR sequencing covered roughly 230 trial participants: 200 to 220 given two doses of AZD1222 and 26 given two doses of MenACWY control vaccine. Enrollment into the trials was organized by age into subgroups of 18-55, 56-69 and 70-plus years, and those subgroups contained roughly 160, 29 and 62 TCR-sequenced participants, respectively.

Overall study results and their limits: Conclusions about previously exposed vaccinees are limited because only six or seven AZD1222 recipients were SARS-CoV-2 seropositive at baseline. After two AZD1222 doses, spike-specific TCR breadth and depth were significantly higher than at day 0 and than in MenACWY recipients. In the small 56-69-year group, the increase in depth fell short of significance, most likely because of low power. Participants were mostly white British and included more females than males, and it was suggested by the authors that clonal diversity may have been underestimated. Reportedly, almost half of the unique spike-specific TCRs recognized epitopes lying outside the regions that are mutated in the B.1.351 and B.1.1.7 variants. The vaccine-associated CD4 TCRs covered the entire spike protein, and the dominant responses fell in regions 160-218 and 743-854. Because no samples from the day 14 peak response were available, repertoires could be characterized only after the peak T cell response.

The meaning of the sample's time point label: baseline before first vaccination. The treatment or condition label here, explained by the study, means: meningococcal conjugate vaccine given as trial control. The vaccinee samples were drawn from two UK trials, COV001 and COV002, one of which was a single-blind randomized controlled phase 2/3 trial testing AZD1222 (ChAdOx1 nCoV-19) in healthy adults. For TCRbeta chain sequencing, PBMC samples from trial participants were taken at day 0 and at day 28 after the second dose. A word on this clone: Its antigen is not yet known. Per-base qualities were not stored, and no clone one base away is much larger.

A distance of 15 bases separates the germline ends of V and J, which lose 5 bases and 2 bases respectively. From its cysteine to its phenylalanine, the CDR3 spans 15 amino acids. The entry retains the CDR3 DNA only, 45 bases that are in frame from base 1. CDR1 is given as SGHAT and CDR2 as FQNNGV, both from the germline V gene. The CDR3 regions of human TCRbeta chains were subjected to immunosequencing. Regarding the original processing steps: Repertoire TCRs were matched against a reference library of SARS-CoV-2-specific TCRs generated with the MIRA antigen-specificity platform. Breadth meant the fraction of unique TCRs that were SARS-CoV-2-associated, whereas depth meant the fraction of total T cells that were SARS-CoV-2-associated. Each spike-specific TCR was assigned to its reactive spike region and to a CD4 or CD8 class using the MIRA data. Log10-transformed breadth and depth values were compared by one-way ANOVA with Sidak's multiple comparisons tests. The immuneACCESS repertoire file appears here via TCRdb, limited to in-frame rearrangements. These files lack a portion of the clones; in checked studies, under half of the deficit traces to unresolved V genes, and the cause of the others is not known. That table supplies the V and J calls and clone size; D and trimming were determined from the DNA. The sample has 150,000 to 200,000 clones on record, over 80% of them singletons. Jointly, the top ten make up 2.5% to 3% of the sample.

The sequence was collected from an adult in good health. Here the sequenced sample was peripheral blood, taken on day 0 of MenACWY control vaccination. This chain joins TRBV11-2 to TRBJ2-5, with the D call perhaps TRBD1 or TRBD2, each one matching 5 bases. Here the CDR3 is given as CASSRSYGGQETQYF. In nucleotide form, the sequence is TGTGCCAGCAGCCGATCTTATGGGGGTCAAGAGACCCAGTACTTC.